This T cell receptor beta chain stems from a study of OX40 agonist ivuxolimab in advanced cancers. Overall study: Patients were dosed with the agonistic anti-OX40 (CD134) antibody ivuxolimab. Subjects had a mean age of roughly 60 years, with a range of about 23 to 79; just over 80% were male. Findings of the study overall: With doses of 0.1 to 3.0 mg/kg, CD4+ and CD8+ blood T cells had undergone clonal expansion by week 6.

A note on this clone: The antigen is undetermined.

CDR3 length: 13 residues. Germline V gives CDR1 MNHNS, CDR2 SASEGT. V gave up 10 bases and J gave up 6 bases; unmatched junction bases: 11. The method was immunoSEQ multiplex PCR; TCRdb's version includes in-frame clones alone and lacks a portion of them. Here the sample spans around 67,000 clones, approximately 80% being singletons. The gene calls are TRBV6-1 and TRBJ1-1; 7 bases match TRBD1. This TCR came from an adult with an advanced solid tumor such as melanoma, head and neck, liver or kidney cancer. Sequencing was performed on CD4+ or CD8+ T cells sorted from blood, taken in a trial of the OX40 agonist ivuxolimab. Here the CDR3 reads CATNNRGMAEAFF. The CDR3 region has the DNA TGTGCCACCAACAACAGGGGTATGGCTGAAGCTTTCTTT.